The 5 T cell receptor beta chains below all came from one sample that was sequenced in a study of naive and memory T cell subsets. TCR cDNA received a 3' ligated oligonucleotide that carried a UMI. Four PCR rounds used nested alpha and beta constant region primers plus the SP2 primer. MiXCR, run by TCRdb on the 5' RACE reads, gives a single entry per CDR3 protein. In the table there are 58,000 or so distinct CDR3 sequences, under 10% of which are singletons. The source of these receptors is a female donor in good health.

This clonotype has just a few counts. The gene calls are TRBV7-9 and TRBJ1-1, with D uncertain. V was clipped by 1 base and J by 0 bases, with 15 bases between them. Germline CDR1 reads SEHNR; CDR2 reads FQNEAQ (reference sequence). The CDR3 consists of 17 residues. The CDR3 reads CASSLEVAGYLNTEAFF. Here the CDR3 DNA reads TGTGCCAGCAGCTTAGAGGTCGCGGGCTATTTGAACACTGAAGCTTTCTTT.

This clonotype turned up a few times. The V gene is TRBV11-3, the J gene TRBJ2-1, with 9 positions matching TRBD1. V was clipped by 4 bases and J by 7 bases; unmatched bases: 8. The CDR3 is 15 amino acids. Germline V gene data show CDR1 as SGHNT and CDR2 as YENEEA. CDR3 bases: TGTGCCAGCAGCTCGGGACAGGGAAAGGCAAATGAGCAGTTCTTC. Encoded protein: CASSSGQGKANEQFF.

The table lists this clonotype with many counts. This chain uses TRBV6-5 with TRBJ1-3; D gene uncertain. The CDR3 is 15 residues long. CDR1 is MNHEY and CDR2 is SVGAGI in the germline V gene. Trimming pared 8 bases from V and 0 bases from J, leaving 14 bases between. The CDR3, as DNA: TGTGCCAGCCGCCTGAAGGCGATCTCTGGAAACACCATATATTTT. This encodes CASRLKAISGNTIYF.

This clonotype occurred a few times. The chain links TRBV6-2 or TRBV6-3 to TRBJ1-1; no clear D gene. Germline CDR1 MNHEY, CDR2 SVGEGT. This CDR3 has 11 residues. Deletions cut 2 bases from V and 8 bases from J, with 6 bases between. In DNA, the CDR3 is TGTGCCAGCAGTTACGTGGGGGAAGCTTTCTTT. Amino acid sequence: CASSYVGEAFF.

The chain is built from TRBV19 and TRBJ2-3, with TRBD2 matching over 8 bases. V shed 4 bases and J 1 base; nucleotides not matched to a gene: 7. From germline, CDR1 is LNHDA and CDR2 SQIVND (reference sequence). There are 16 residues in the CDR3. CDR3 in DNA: TGTGCCAGTAGTAGCGCCGGGACTAGGGGCACAGATACGCAGTATTTT. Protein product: CASSSAGTRGTDTQYF.